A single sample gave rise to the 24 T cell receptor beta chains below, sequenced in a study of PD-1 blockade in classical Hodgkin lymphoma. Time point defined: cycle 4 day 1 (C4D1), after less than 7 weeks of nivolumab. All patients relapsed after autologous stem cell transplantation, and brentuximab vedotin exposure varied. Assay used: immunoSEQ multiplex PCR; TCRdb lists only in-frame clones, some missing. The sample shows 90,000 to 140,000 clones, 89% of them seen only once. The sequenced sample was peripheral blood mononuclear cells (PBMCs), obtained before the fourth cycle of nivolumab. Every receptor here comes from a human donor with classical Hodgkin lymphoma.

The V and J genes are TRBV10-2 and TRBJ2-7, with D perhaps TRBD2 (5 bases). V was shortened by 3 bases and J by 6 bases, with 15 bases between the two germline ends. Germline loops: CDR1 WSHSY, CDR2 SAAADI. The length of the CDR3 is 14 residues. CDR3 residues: CASSDPNPRGEQYF. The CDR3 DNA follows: TGCGCCAGCAGTGACCCCAATCCCCGGGGCGAGCAGTACTTC.

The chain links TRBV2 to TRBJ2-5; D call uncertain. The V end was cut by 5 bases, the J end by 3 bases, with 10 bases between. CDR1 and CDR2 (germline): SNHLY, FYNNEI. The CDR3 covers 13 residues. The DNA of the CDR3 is TGTGCCAGCAGTCTTTTCCGAGAAGAGACCCAGTACTTC. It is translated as CASSLFREETQYF.

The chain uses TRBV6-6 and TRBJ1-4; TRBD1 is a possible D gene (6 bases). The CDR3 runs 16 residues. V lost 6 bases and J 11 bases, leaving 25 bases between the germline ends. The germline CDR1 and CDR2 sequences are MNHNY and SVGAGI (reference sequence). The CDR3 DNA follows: TGTGCCAGCAGCTCAAGACAGGCTCCGGTGGTTTGGAAACTGTTTTTT. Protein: CASSSRQAPVVWKLFF.

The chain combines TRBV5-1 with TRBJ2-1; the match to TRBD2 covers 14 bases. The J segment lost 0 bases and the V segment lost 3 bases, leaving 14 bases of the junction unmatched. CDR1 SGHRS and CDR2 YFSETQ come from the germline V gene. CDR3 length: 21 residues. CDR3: CASSSKNGTSGSRYSYNEQFF. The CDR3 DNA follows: TGCGCCAGCAGCTCGAAGAATGGGACTAGCGGGAGTCGTTACTCCTACAATGAGCAGTTCTTC.

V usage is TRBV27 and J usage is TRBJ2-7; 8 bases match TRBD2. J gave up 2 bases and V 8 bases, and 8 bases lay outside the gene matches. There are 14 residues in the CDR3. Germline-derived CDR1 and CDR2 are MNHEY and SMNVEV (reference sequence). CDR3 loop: CASAASGPTYEQYF. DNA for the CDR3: TGTGCCAGCGCGGCTAGCGGGCCTACCTACGAGCAGTACTTC.

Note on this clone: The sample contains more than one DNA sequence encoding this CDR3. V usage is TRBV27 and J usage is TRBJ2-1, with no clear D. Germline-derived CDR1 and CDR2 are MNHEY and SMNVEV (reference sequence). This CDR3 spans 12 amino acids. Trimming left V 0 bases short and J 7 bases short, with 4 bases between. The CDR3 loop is CASSLSGNEQFF. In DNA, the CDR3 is TGTGCCAGCAGTTTATCAGGGAATGAGCAGTTCTTC.

The CDR3 DNA reads TGTGCCATCAGTCTGCGGGAGGGTTCCTACGAGCAGTACTTC. Encoded protein: CAISLREGSYEQYF. V and J are TRBV10-3 and TRBJ2-7; 9 bases line up with TRBD2. The junction had 3 bases not matched to a gene; V was cut back by 5 bases and J by 1 base. Germline CDR1 ENHRY, CDR2 SYGVKD. The CDR3 loop spans 14 amino acids.

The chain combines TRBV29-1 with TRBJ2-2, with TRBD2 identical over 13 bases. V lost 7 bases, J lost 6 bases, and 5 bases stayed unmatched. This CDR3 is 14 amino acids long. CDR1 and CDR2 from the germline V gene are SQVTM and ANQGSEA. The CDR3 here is CSGAGLAGSGELFF. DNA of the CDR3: TGCAGCGGGGCGGGACTAGCGGGATCCGGGGAGCTGTTTTTT.

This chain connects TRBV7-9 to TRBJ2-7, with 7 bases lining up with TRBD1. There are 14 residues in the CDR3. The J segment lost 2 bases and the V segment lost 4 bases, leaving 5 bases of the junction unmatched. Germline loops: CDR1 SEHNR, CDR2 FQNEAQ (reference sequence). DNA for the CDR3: TGTGCCAGCAGCTCGAAGGGACAGCCCTACGAGCAGTACTTC. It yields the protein CASSSKGQPYEQYF.

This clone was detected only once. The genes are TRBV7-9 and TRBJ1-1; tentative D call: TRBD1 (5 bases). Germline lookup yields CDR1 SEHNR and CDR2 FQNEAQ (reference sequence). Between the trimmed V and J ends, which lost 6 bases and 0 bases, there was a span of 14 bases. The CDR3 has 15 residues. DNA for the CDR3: TGTGCCAGCAGTTTCGGAGGGGTGGTGAACACTGAAGCTTTCTTT. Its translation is CASSFGGVVNTEAFF.

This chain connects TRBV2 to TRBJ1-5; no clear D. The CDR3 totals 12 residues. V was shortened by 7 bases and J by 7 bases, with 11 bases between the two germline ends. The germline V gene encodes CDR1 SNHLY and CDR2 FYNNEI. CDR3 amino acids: CASTAGRQPQHF. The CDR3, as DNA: TGTGCCAGCACGGCGGGGAGGCAGCCCCAGCATTTT.

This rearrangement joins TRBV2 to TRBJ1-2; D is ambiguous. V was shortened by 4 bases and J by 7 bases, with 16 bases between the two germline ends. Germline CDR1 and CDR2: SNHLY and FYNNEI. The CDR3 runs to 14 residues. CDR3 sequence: CASSGQEGSSGYTF. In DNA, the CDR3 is TGTGCCAGCAGTGGTCAGGAGGGATCGTCTGGCTACACCTTC.

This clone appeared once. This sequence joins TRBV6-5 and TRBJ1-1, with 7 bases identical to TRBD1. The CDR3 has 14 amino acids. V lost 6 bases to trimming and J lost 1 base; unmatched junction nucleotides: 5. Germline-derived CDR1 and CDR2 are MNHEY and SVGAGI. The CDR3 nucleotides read TGTGCCAGCAGGTTCGGGACAGCGAACACTGAAGCTTTCTTT. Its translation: CASRFGTANTEAFF.

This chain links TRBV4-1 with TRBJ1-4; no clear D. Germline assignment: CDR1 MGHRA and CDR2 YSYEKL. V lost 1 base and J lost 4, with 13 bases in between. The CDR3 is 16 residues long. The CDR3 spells CASSQGQVRNNEKLFF. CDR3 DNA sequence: TGCGCCAGCAGCCAAGGGCAGGTCCGAAATAATGAAAAACTGTTTTTT.

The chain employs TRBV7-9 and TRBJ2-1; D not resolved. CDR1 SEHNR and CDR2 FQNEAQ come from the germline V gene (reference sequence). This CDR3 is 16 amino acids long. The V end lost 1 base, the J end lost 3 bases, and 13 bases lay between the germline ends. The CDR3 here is CASSLGVVGGYNEQFF. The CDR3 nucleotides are TGTGCCAGCAGCTTAGGGGTAGTTGGCGGCTACAATGAGCAGTTCTTC.

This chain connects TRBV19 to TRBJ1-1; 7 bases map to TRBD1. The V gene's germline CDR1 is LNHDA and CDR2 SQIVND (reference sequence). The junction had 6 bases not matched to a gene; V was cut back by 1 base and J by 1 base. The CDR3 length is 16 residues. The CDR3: CASSIGQGVENTEAFF. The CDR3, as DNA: TGTGCCAGTAGTATAGGGCAGGGGGTAGAGAACACTGAAGCTTTCTTT.

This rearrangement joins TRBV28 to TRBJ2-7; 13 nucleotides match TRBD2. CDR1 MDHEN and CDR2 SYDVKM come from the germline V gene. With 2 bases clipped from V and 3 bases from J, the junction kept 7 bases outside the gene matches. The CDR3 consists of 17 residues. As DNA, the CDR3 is TGTGCCAGCAGTTTAGGACTAGCGGGGGTCCTCCGCTACGAGCAGTACTTC. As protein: CASSLGLAGVLRYEQYF.

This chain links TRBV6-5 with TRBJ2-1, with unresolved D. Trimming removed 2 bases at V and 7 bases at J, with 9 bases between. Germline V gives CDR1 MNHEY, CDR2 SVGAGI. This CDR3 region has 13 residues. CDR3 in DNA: TGTGCCAGCAGTTACCAGCCCCTTAATGAGCAGTTCTTC. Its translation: CASSYQPLNEQFF.

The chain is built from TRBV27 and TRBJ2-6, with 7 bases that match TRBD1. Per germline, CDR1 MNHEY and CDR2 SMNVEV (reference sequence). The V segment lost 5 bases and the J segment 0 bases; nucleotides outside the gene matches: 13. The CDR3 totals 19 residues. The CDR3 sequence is CASSPGTAPYSSGANVLTF. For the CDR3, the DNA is TGTGCCAGCAGTCCTGGGACAGCCCCTTATAGCTCTGGGGCCAACGTCCTGACTTTC.

CDR3 bases: TGTGCCAGTAGTATTGGGGGGGAGCTGTTTTTT. Its protein is CASSIGGELFF. The chain recombines TRBV19 with TRBJ2-2; D not resolved. CDR1 LNHDA and CDR2 SQIVND come from the germline V gene (reference sequence). The CDR3 runs to 11 residues. The V gene lost 3 bases and the J gene lost 8 bases, with 4 bases spanning the gap.

CDR3 region: CASSSSGNYGYTF. CDR3 in DNA: TGTGCCAGCAGCTCTAGCGGAAACTATGGCTACACCTTC. The rearrangement links TRBV7-6 to TRBJ1-2, with D unclear. The CDR3 spans 13 residues. The germline CDR1 and CDR2 sequences are SGHVS and FNYEAQ. Trimming left V 4 bases short and J 2 bases short, with 8 bases between.

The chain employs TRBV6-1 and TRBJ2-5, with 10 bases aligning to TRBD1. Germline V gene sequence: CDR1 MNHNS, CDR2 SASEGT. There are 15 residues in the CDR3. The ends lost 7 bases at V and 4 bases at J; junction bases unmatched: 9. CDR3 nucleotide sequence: TGTGCCAGCACCCCAGACAGGGGGCGATTAGAGACCCAGTACTTC. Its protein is CASTPDRGRLETQYF.

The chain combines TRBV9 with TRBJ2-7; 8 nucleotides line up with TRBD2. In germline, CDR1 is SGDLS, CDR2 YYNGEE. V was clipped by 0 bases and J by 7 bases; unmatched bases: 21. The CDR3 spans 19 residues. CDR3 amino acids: CASSVVTLAREDDLREQYF. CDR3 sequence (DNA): TGTGCCAGCAGCGTAGTCACTTTGGCGCGGGAGGATGATCTACGAGAGCAGTACTTC. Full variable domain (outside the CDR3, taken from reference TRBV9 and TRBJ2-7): DSGVTQTPKHLITATGQRVTLRCSPRSGDLSVYWYQQSLDQGLQFLIQYYNGEERAKGNILERFSAQQFPDLHSELNLSSLELGDSALYFCASSVVTLAREDDLREQYFGPGTRLTVT.

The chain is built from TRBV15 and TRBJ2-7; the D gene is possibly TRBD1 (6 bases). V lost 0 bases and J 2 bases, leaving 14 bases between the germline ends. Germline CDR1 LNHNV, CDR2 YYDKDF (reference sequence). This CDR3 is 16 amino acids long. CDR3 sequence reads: CATSRDHQGYTYEQYF. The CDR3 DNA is TGTGCCACCAGCAGAGATCACCAGGGGTATACCTACGAGCAGTACTTC.